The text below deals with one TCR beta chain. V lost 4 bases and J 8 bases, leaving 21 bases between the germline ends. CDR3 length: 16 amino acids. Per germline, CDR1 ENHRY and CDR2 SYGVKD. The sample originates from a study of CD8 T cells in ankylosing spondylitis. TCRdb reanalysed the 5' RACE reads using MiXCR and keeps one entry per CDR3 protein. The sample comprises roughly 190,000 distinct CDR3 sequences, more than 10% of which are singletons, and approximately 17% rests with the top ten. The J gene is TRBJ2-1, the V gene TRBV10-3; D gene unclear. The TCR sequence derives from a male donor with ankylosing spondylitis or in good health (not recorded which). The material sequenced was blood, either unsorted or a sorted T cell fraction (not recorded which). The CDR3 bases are TGTGCCATCAGTGGGAGTAGAGAACTTAAACCGGATGAGCAGTTCTTC. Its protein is CAISGSRELKPDEQFF.